This passage covers 27 T cell receptor beta chains from one sample sequenced in a study of human T cells and chemical hapten exposure. Time point meaning: pre-sensitization, week 0. Treatment here: therapeutic diphenylcyclopropenone sensitization with weekly scalp DPC. TCRdb reprocessed the RACE reads with MiXCR, giving one entry per CDR3 protein. The table lists some 250,000 distinct CDR3 sequences, roughly 7.7% of them singletons, with more than 0.95% in the top ten. Sequences were derived from whole blood, sampled in connection with sensitization to the hapten diphenylcyclopropenone (DPC). Receptor source: a man aged 18-30 years with alopecia areata. Some clones in this sample may be carry-over from other donors' samples.

The V and J genes are TRBV29-1 and TRBJ1-2; the D is unclear. V was shortened by 0 bases and J by 2 bases, with 7 bases between the two germline ends. CDR1 is SQVTM, CDR2 ANQGSEA, per germline. This CDR3 contains 13 residues. The CDR3 DNA follows: TGCAGCGTTGAAGATACAGCCAACTATGGCTACACCTTC. This gives the protein CSVEDTANYGYTF.

In its sample, this clonotype was seen a few times. This sequence joins TRBV6-4 and TRBJ1-1, with D possibly matching TRBD1 (5 bases). Germline CDR1 and CDR2: MRHNA and SNTAGT. Trimming left V 4 bases short and J 1 base short, with 7 bases between. The CDR3 spans 13 residues. The CDR3 DNA sequence: TGTGCCAGCAGTGCTGGGGGGAACACTGAAGCTTTCTTT. This translates into CASSAGGNTEAFF.

This chain connects TRBV10-3 to TRBJ1-5; 10 bases agree with TRBD1. After removal of 4 bases from V and 2 bases from J, the junction contained 2 bases not matched to a gene. The CDR3 has 15 amino acids. The germline V gene encodes CDR1 ENHRY and CDR2 SYGVKD. The CDR3 DNA follows: TGTGCCATCAGTGCGGACAGGGGGGGCAATCAGCCCCAGCATTTT. Its protein is CAISADRGGNQPQHF.

V and J are TRBV20-1 and TRBJ2-2, with 8 bases lining up with TRBD1. After removal of 3 bases from V and 6 bases from J, the junction contained 6 bases not matched to a gene. The germline V gene has CDR1 DFQATT and CDR2 SNEGSKA (reference sequence). There are 14 residues in the CDR3. The CDR3 region is CSARGTGPAGELFF. The CDR3 bases are TGCAGTGCTAGGGGGACAGGCCCCGCCGGGGAGCTGTTTTTT.

The chain employs TRBV18 and TRBJ2-1; TRBD2 matches 14 bases. The CDR3 length is 17 residues. Unmatched junction bases numbered 11, after V lost 6 bases and J lost 7 bases. The V gene's germline CDR1 is KGHSH and CDR2 LQKENI. The CDR3 bases are TGTGCCAGCTCCCCGACTAGCGGGGGGGCCGGCGGTAATGAGCAGTTCTTC. This gives the protein CASSPTSGGAGGNEQFF.

The V and J genes are TRBV29-1 and TRBJ1-1; D may be TRBD1 (5 bases). With 4 bases removed from V and 0 bases from J, the gap between germline ends came to 15 bases. This CDR3 has 15 residues. Germline V CDR1 and CDR2: SQVTM, ANQGSEA. CDR3 DNA: TGCAGCGTTGGAGAGGGACTCCTGATGAACACTGAAGCTTTCTTT. As protein: CSVGEGLLMNTEAFF.

This clonotype was observed a few times. The chain joins TRBV6-2 or TRBV6-3 to TRBJ2-7, with D uncertain. Per the germline V gene, CDR1 is MNHEY and CDR2 is SVGEGT. This CDR3 comprises 13 residues. Deletions cut 6 bases from V and 1 base from J, with 10 bases between. CDR3 coding DNA: TGTGCCAGCAGCCCTGGATGGTCCTACGAGCAGTACTTC. Translated: CASSPGWSYEQYF.

J is TRBJ2-7 and V is TRBV29-1; D is ambiguous. Germline values: CDR1 SQVTM, CDR2 ANQGSEA. Trimming took 4 bases from V and 1 from J, leaving 5 bases between them. This CDR3 is 11 amino acids long. CDR3 DNA sequence: TGCAGCGTTGTACAGTCCTACGAGCAGTACTTC. It codes for CSVVQSYEQYF.

This chain links TRBV5-1 with TRBJ1-4; D is perhaps TRBD1 (5 bases). V lost 6 bases and J lost 0, with 15 bases in between. The CDR3 extends over 16 amino acids. Looked up from germline, CDR1 is SGHRS and CDR2 is YFSETQ. This CDR3 reads CASTGALGATNEKLFF. In DNA form, the CDR3 reads TGCGCCAGCACCGGTGCGTTGGGGGCAACTAATGAAAAACTGTTTTTT.

There are a few counts of this clonotype. The V gene is TRBV9, the J gene TRBJ2-7; 10 bases are shared with TRBD1. Trimming cost V 0 bases and J 6 bases; bases outside gene matches: 3. This CDR3 is built from 14 residues. Germline CDR1 and CDR2: SGDLS and YYNGEE. The CDR3 DNA reads as TGTGCCAGCAGCGTAGATCGGACAGGGGGCGAGCAGTACTTC. The encoded protein is CASSVDRTGGEQYF.

The sample holds many counts of this clonotype. The chain links TRBV5-1 to TRBJ1-2, with D possibly matching TRBD1 (5 bases). V was pared by 2 bases and J by 6 bases, with 5 bases between. CDR1 SGHRS and CDR2 YFSETQ come from the germline V gene. The CDR3 totals 11 residues. CDR3 DNA: TGCGCCAGCAGCTTCAGGGATGGCTACACCTTC. It yields the protein CASSFRDGYTF. The variable domain in full, completed from reference TRBV5-1 and TRBJ1-2, reads KAGVTQTPRYLIKTRGQQVTLSCSPISGHRSVSWYQQTPGQGLQFLFEYFSETQRNKGNFPGRFSGRQFSNSRSEMNVSTLELGDSALYLCASSFRDGYTFGSGTRLTVV.

This clonotype has a handful of counts. The chain employs TRBV7-3 and TRBJ2-1, with D possibly matching TRBD1 (5 bases). CDR3 length equals 13 residues. With 0 bases removed from V and 8 bases from J, the gap between germline ends came to 8 bases. CDR1 SGHTA and CDR2 FQGTGA come from the germline V gene. This CDR3 reads CASSLTGADEQFF. The CDR3 nucleotides are TGTGCCAGCAGCTTAACAGGGGCGGATGAGCAGTTCTTC.

This clonotype was counted between two and nine times. The J gene is TRBJ1-1, the V gene TRBV6-2 or TRBV6-3; D is possibly TRBD1 (5 bases). This CDR3 has 12 residues. Germline assignment: CDR1 MNHEY and CDR2 SVGEGT. Trimming cost V 2 bases and J 9 bases, with 10 bases left between them. The CDR3 spells CASSYEGRKAFF. As DNA, the CDR3 is TGTGCCAGCAGTTACGAGGGGCGGAAAGCTTTCTTT.

The chain carries TRBV27 and TRBJ1-6; 8 bases are shared with TRBD1. V was clipped by 5 bases and J by 0 bases; unmatched bases: 12. Germline loops: CDR1 MNHEY, CDR2 SMNVEV (reference sequence). This CDR3 region has 19 residues. CDR3 coding DNA: TGTGCCAGCAGTAAACTAACGGGACAGGTTCGCTCCTATAATTCACCCCTCCACTTT. This translates into CASSKLTGQVRSYNSPLHF.

This clonotype was picked up a small number of times. This sequence joins TRBV4-3 and TRBJ2-1, with 9 positions matching TRBD1. Per germline, CDR1 LGHNA and CDR2 YSLEER. This CDR3 is built from 14 residues. V trimming: 4 bases; J trimming: 8 bases; junction bases outside the gene matches: 6. CDR3: CASSRGQGRYEQFF. The CDR3 region has the DNA TGCGCCAGCAGCCGCGGACAGGGGAGGTATGAGCAGTTCTTC.

This clonotype was observed a few times. This sequence joins TRBV6-2 or TRBV6-3 and TRBJ2-7; tentative D call: TRBD1 (6 bases). Germline V gives CDR1 MNHEY, CDR2 SVGEGT. The CDR3 is made up of 15 amino acids. V shed 5 bases and J shed 1 base, with 15 bases lying between them. The CDR3 is CASSHPTDSSYEQYF. The DNA of the CDR3 is TGTGCCAGCAGTCACCCTACGGACAGTTCCTACGAGCAGTACTTC.

For the CDR3, the DNA is TGTGCCAGCACCCTCCGGGGGGACCGACCTGGGGTGACGCAAGAGACCCAGTACTTC. Translated, it gives CASTLRGDRPGVTQETQYF. This rearrangement joins TRBV7-9 to TRBJ2-5; 7 positions match TRBD2. V trimming: 7 bases; J trimming: 2 bases; junction bases outside the gene matches: 22. CDR3 size: 19 residues. The germline CDR1 and CDR2 sequences are SEHNR and FQNEAQ (reference sequence).

The sample holds many counts of this clonotype. The chain carries TRBV5-1 and TRBJ2-7, with no clear D. Germline V lookup: CDR1 SGHRS, CDR2 YFSETQ. V was pared by 2 bases and J by 2 bases, with 11 bases between. CDR3 length: 14 residues. This chain's CDR3 is CASSFRVGAYEQYF. Here the CDR3 DNA reads TGCGCCAGCAGCTTTAGAGTTGGGGCCTACGAGCAGTACTTC. The variable domain in full, completed from reference TRBV5-1 and TRBJ2-7, reads KAGVTQTPRYLIKTRGQQVTLSCSPISGHRSVSWYQQTPGQGLQFLFEYFSETQRNKGNFPGRFSGRQFSNSRSEMNVSTLELGDSALYLCASSFRVGAYEQYFGPGTRLTVT.

This clonotype was seen a few times. This rearrangement joins TRBV12-3 or TRBV12-4 to TRBJ1-2; D not certain. This CDR3 has 15 residues. Deletions cut 6 bases from V and 5 bases from J, with 19 bases between. DNA of the CDR3: TGTGCCAGCAGCCAGAGTCCGACCCGCTCTTATGGCTACACCTTC. As protein: CASSQSPTRSYGYTF.

The sample holds a few counts of this clonotype. The chain has TRBV5-1 and TRBJ2-7; 7 bases match TRBD1. The J segment lost 2 bases and the V segment lost 8 bases, leaving 10 bases of the junction unmatched. The V gene's germline CDR1 is SGHRS and CDR2 YFSETQ. This CDR3 has 14 residues. CDR3 in DNA: TGCGCCAGTTCCGACAGGGAAGGGGCCTACGAGCAGTACTTC. This codes for CASSDREGAYEQYF.

This clonotype has ten or more counts. The chain recombines TRBV29-1 with TRBJ1-2; TRBD1 agrees at 7 bases. Germline loops: CDR1 SQVTM, CDR2 ANQGSEA. V was clipped by 5 bases and J by 7 bases; unmatched bases: 10. This CDR3 contains 13 residues. This chain's CDR3 is CSVSTGVARGYTF. In DNA, the CDR3 is TGCAGCGTTAGTACAGGGGTGGCGCGTGGCTACACCTTC.

The chain has TRBV5-5 and TRBJ2-7; no clear D gene. The germline V gene encodes CDR1 SGHKS and CDR2 YYEKEE (reference sequence). Trimming pared 0 bases from V and 1 base from J, leaving 14 bases between. The CDR3 totals 16 residues. CDR3: CASSLESSIRSYEQYV. The CDR3 DNA follows: TGTGCCAGCAGCTTGGAATCCAGTATTAGGTCCTACGAGCAGTACGTC.

In this sample, this clonotype turned up a few times. The chain joins TRBV15 to TRBJ1-3; 8 nucleotides match TRBD1. This CDR3 has 15 residues. Germline CDR1 and CDR2: LNHNV and YYDKDF (reference sequence). Trimming took 0 bases from V and 4 from J; bases not matched to a gene: 2. Here the CDR3 reads CATSRDRGLGNTIYF. CDR3 DNA sequence: TGTGCCACCAGCAGAGACAGGGGGCTAGGAAACACCATATATTTT.

This clonotype has just a few counts. J is TRBJ2-5 and V is TRBV2; TRBD2 aligns across 9 bases. Germline CDR1 is SNHLY and CDR2 is FYNNEI. Trimming removed 11 bases from V and 7 bases from J; junction bases left unmatched: 8. The CDR3 has 12 amino acids. The CDR3 loop reads CAGTGLAGTQYF. The CDR3 DNA reads as TGTGCCGGAACGGGACTAGCTGGGACCCAGTACTTC.

The rearrangement uses TRBV4-3 and TRBJ1-5, with D maybe TRBD1 (6 bases). Germline V CDR1 and CDR2: LGHNA, YSLEER. V was clipped by 0 bases and J by 5 bases, with 8 bases between them. The CDR3 extends over 14 amino acids. This CDR3 is CASSQEQGDQPQHF. DNA for the CDR3: TGCGCCAGCAGCCAAGAACAGGGTGATCAGCCCCAGCATTTT.

This clonotype was counted a few times. The J gene is TRBJ2-3, the V gene TRBV3-1; TRBD2 might be the D (6 bases). Germline V lookup: CDR1 LGHDT, CDR2 YNNKEL (reference sequence). The CDR3 sequence is 12 residues long. Between the trimmed V and J ends, which lost 3 bases and 9 bases, there was a span of 10 bases. The CDR3 loop is CASSQPGGTQYF. The CDR3 region has the DNA TGTGCCAGCAGCCAGCCTGGAGGGACGCAGTATTTT.

This clonotype was recorded many times. The rearrangement joins TRBV12-3 or TRBV12-4 to TRBJ2-5; D unclear. Trimming took 7 bases from V and 3 from J, leaving 18 bases between them. CDR3 length equals 15 residues. CDR3 amino acids: CASTGVSPTKETQYF. The CDR3 DNA sequence: TGTGCCAGCACTGGGGTCAGCCCGACAAAAGAGACCCAGTACTTC.